These T cell receptor beta chains were read from a single sample in a study of shared clonotypes between healthy human individuals. The repertoire was sequenced with immunoSEQ multiplex PCR; TCRdb's copy has only in-frame clones and lacks some. The repertoire has around 1 million clones, over 60% of them found once; the top ten carry nearly 1.5%. The source material was memory CD4+ T cells sorted from blood. The receptors originated from a man aged 18 to 29 in good health. Each CDR3 is given with its conserved first and last residue. D genes are given only for firm matches. The size entry is marked missing in some rows and otherwise reads once, few, many or a size class.

size: .
D: .
length: 12
J: TRBJ2-4
V: TRBV19
CDR3: CASSGEVNIQYF
DNA: TGTGCCAGTTCGGGAGAAGTAAACATTCAGTACTTC

size: .
D: TRBD2
length: 16
J: TRBJ2-3
V: TRBV5-1
CDR3: CASSRYPSGGTDTQYF
DNA: TGCGCCAGCAGCCGATACCCTAGCGGGGGCACAGATACGCAGTATTTT

size: .
D: .
length: 15
J: TRBJ2-7
V: TRBV21-1
CDR3: CASSKEPGSSYEQYF
DNA: TGTGCCAGCAGCAAAGAACCGGGCAGCTCCTACGAGCAGTACTTC

size: .
D: .
length: 17
J: TRBJ1-1
V: TRBV14
CDR3: CASSQGLQGPENTEAFF
DNA: TGTGCCAGCAGCCAAGGCCTTCAGGGGCCAGAGAACACTGAAGCTTTCTTT

size: .
D: .
length: 13
J: TRBJ2-3
V: TRBV5-1
CDR3: CASRGWGTDTQYF
DNA: TGCGCCAGCAGGGGATGGGGGACAGATACGCAGTATTTT

size: .
D: TRBD2
length: 17
J: TRBJ2-6
V: TRBV7-3
CDR3: CASTLAGTDSGANVLTF
DNA: TGTGCCAGCACCTTAGCGGGGACTGACTCTGGGGCCAACGTCCTGACTTTC

size: .
D: .
length: 15
J: TRBJ1-2
V: TRBV18
CDR3: CASSPPVARDYGYTF
DNA: TGTGCCAGCTCACCTCCAGTGGCCAGAGACTATGGCTACACCTTC

size: .
D: .
length: 15
J: TRBJ1-3
V: TRBV5-4
CDR3: CASSREGFGGNTIYF
DNA: TGTGCCAGCAGCCGAGAGGGGTTTGGAGGAAACACCATATATTTT

size: .
D: TRBD1
length: 12
J: TRBJ1-1
V: TRBV11-2
CDR3: CASSPQDREAFF
DNA: TGTGCCAGCAGCCCCCAGGACAGGGAAGCTTTCTTT

size: many
D: .
length: 11
J: TRBJ2-7
V: TRBV6-1
CDR3: CASTLYYEQYF
DNA: TGTGCCAGCACTCTATACTACGAGCAGTACTTC

size: .
D: TRBD2
length: 15
J: TRBJ2-1
V: TRBV7-9
CDR3: CASSLVAGGSNEQFF
DNA: TGTGCCAGCAGCTTAGTCGCGGGAGGATCCAATGAGCAGTTCTTC

size: once
D: .
length: 15
J: TRBJ2-7
V: TRBV6-6
CDR3: CASSSDSARLGEQYF
DNA: TGTGCCAGCAGTTCTGATTCGGCCCGATTAGGCGAGCAGTACTTC

size: .
D: .
length: 16
J: TRBJ1-3
V: TRBV15
CDR3: CATSIIRQSVGNTIYF
DNA: TGTGCCACCAGCATTATAAGGCAGTCTGTAGGAAACACCATATATTTT

size: .
D: TRBD1
length: 14
J: TRBJ2-7
V: TRBV6-5
CDR3: CASSGTGGPYEQYF
DNA: TGTGCCAGCAGTGGCACAGGGGGCCCCTACGAGCAGTACTTC

size: .
D: .
length: 14
J: TRBJ2-7
V: TRBV19
CDR3: CASTPRVEGREQYF
DNA: TGTGCCAGTACCCCCCGGGTGGAGGGGAGGGAGCAGTACTTC

size: .
D: .
length: 12
J: TRBJ2-5
V: TRBV5-5
CDR3: CASSLVGETQYF
DNA: TGTGCCAGCAGCTTGGTCGGAGAGACCCAGTACTTC

size: .
D: TRBD2
length: 17
J: TRBJ2-7
V: TRBV19
CDR3: CASSIRTTSADSYEQYF
DNA: TGTGCCAGTAGTATCCGGACTACTAGCGCCGACTCCTACGAGCAGTACTTC

size: .
D: .
length: 15
J: TRBJ1-5
V: TRBV10-2
CDR3: CASSQVVGGTQPQHF
DNA: TGCGCCAGCAGCCAGGTAGTGGGGGGAACTCAGCCCCAGCATTTT

size: .
D: .
length: 12
J: TRBJ2-7
V: TRBV29-1
CDR3: CSVSDGSYEQYF
DNA: TGCAGCGTTTCCGACGGCTCCTACGAGCAGTACTTC

size: .
D: .
length: 17
J: TRBJ1-1
V: TRBV7-9
CDR3: CASSLSNLGTMNTEAFF
DNA: TGTGCCAGCAGCTTAAGCAACTTGGGGACCATGAACACTGAAGCTTTCTTT

size: .
D: .
length: 11
J: TRBJ2-1
V: TRBV2
CDR3: CASSEAAGQFF
DNA: TGTGCCAGCAGTGAAGCCGCGGGGCAGTTCTTC

size: .
D: .
length: 17
J: TRBJ1-1
V: TRBV10-1
CDR3: CASLLRRDKPTGTEAFF
DNA: TGCGCCAGCCTCCTCCGCCGGGACAAACCGACCGGCACTGAAGCTTTCTTT

size: .
D: TRBD1
length: 16
J: TRBJ2-6
V: TRBV19
CDR3: CATGQGTVFGANVLTF
DNA: TGTGCCACGGGACAGGGGACGGTCTTTGGGGCCAACGTCCTGACTTTC

size: .
D: .
length: 17
J: TRBJ2-1
V: TRBV9
CDR3: CASSVGPSQGTYNEQFF
DNA: TGTGCCAGCAGCGTAGGCCCCTCCCAGGGTACCTACAATGAGCAGTTCTTC

size: .
D: TRBD2
length: 14
J: TRBJ2-7
V: TRBV5-4
CDR3: CASSAGLFSYEQYF
DNA: TGTGCCAGCAGCGCGGGACTATTCTCCTACGAGCAGTACTTC

size: .
D: .
length: 12
J: TRBJ2-1
V: TRBV12-5
CDR3: CASQRGLNEQFF
DNA: TGTGCTAGTCAGCGAGGGTTGAATGAGCAGTTCTTC

size: .
D: .
length: 13
J: TRBJ2-5
V: TRBV9
CDR3: CASSVVPGETQYF
DNA: TGTGCCAGCAGCGTAGTCCCGGGTGAGACCCAGTACTTC

size: .
D: .
length: 14
J: TRBJ1-2
V: TRBV5-1
CDR3: CASSLSIGNYGYTF
DNA: TGCGCCAGCAGCTTGTCTATCGGTAACTATGGCTACACCTTC

size: once
D: TRBD2
length: 17
J: TRBJ2-7
V: TRBV11-2
CDR3: CASSLKFGTRYLSEQYF
DNA: TGTGCCAGCAGCTTAAAATTTGGGACTAGATACCTTTCTGAGCAGTACTTC

size: .
D: .
length: 16
J: TRBJ2-7
V: TRBV21-1
CDR3: CASSSPGLAGPYEQYF
DNA: TGTGCCAGCAGCTCACCGGGACTAGCGGGGCCCTACGAGCAGTACTTC

size: .
D: .
length: 14
J: TRBJ1-6
V: TRBV19
CDR3: CASSMGSYNSPLHF
DNA: TGTGCCAGTAGTATGGGGTCATATAATTCACCCCTCCACTTT

size: .
D: .
length: 14
J: TRBJ2-3
V: TRBV5-6
CDR3: CASGSGIGSDTQYF
DNA: TGTGCCAGCGGCTCGGGGATCGGGTCAGATACGCAGTATTTT

size: .
D: TRBD1
length: 16
J: TRBJ1-2
V: TRBV19
CDR3: CASSSYVGQAPAGYTF
DNA: TGTGCCAGTTCCTCCTACGTCGGACAGGCTCCCGCTGGCTACACCTTC

size: .
D: TRBD1
length: 16
J: TRBJ2-7
V: TRBV18
CDR3: CASSPSGGVTSYEQYF
DNA: TGTGCCAGCTCGCCTTCAGGGGGTGTAACCTCCTACGAGCAGTACTTC

size: few
D: .
length: 11
J: TRBJ2-1
V: TRBV6-1
CDR3: CASSETNEQFF
DNA: TGTGCCAGCAGTGAAACGAATGAGCAGTTCTTC

size: .
D: TRBD1
length: 15
J: TRBJ2-2
V: TRBV5-1
CDR3: CASSWGQGVTGELFF
DNA: TGCGCCAGCAGCTGGGGACAGGGGGTGACCGGGGAGCTGTTTTTT

size: .
D: .
length: 14
J: TRBJ2-7
V: TRBV5-1
CDR3: CASSLIWGPYEQYF
DNA: TGCGCCAGCAGCTTAATTTGGGGCCCCTACGAGCAGTACTTC

size: .
D: .
length: 15
J: TRBJ1-1
V: TRBV6-1
CDR3: CASRTRERMNTEAFF
DNA: TGTGCCAGCAGGACTCGAGAGAGGATGAACACTGAAGCTTTCTTT

size: .
D: .
length: 14
J: TRBJ1-5
V: TRBV6-1
CDR3: CASSGGGGAQPQHF
DNA: TGTGCCAGCAGTGGGGGCGGGGGTGCGCAGCCCCAGCATTTT

size: .
D: .
length: 9
J: TRBJ1-1
V: TRBV2
CDR3: CARGTEAFF
DNA: TGTGCCCGGGGGACTGAAGCTTTCTTT

size: few
D: TRBD1
length: 14
J: TRBJ1-2
V: TRBV29-1
CDR3: CSVEVPTGDYGYTF
DNA: TGCAGCGTTGAAGTTCCTACAGGGGACTATGGCTACACCTTC

size: .
D: TRBD2
length: 15
J: TRBJ2-5
V: TRBV5-4
CDR3: CASSSLAGARETQYF
DNA: TGTGCCAGCAGCTCCCTAGCGGGGGCGAGGGAGACCCAGTACTTC

size: .
D: .
length: 13
J: TRBJ2-7
V: TRBV10-3
CDR3: CAISEQVAYEQYF
DNA: TGTGCCATCAGTGAACAGGTAGCCTACGAGCAGTACTTC

size: .
D: .
length: 17
J: TRBJ1-3
V: TRBV4-1
CDR3: CASSQDSGAYSGNTIYF
DNA: TGCGCCAGCAGCCAAGACTCAGGGGCCTACTCTGGAAACACCATATATTTT

size: .
D: .
length: 15
J: TRBJ1-6
V: TRBV6-6
CDR3: CASSYEKGSSSPLHF
DNA: TGTGCCAGCAGCTACGAGAAGGGTAGCAGTTCACCCCTCCACTTT

size: .
D: .
length: 17
J: TRBJ2-2
V: TRBV30
CDR3: CAWSTGSGFANTGELFF
DNA: TGTGCCTGGTCGACGGGCAGCGGTTTCGCGAACACCGGGGAGCTGTTTTTT